The 4 T cell receptor beta chains below all came from one sample that was sequenced in a study of blood T cells in healthy people across ages. The authors ran a second PCR of 7 to 11 cycles using a sample-barcoded 5' primer and a J-beta primer mix. TCRdb reanalysed the 5' RACE reads using MiXCR and keeps one entry per CDR3 protein. The table lists about 770,000 distinct CDR3 sequences, under 45% of them singletons. Sequenced input: blood. These TCRs come from a man in his 60s in good health.

The V call is TRBV4-1, the J call TRBJ1-2; D remains unclear. Germline-derived CDR1 and CDR2 are MGHRA and YSYEKL. CDR3 size: 15 residues. V shed 0 bases and J shed 0 bases, with 8 bases lying between them. The CDR3 spells CASSQELFPNYGYTF. In nucleotides, the CDR3 is TGCGCCAGCAGCCAAGAGCTCTTTCCTAACTATGGCTACACCTTC.

The CDR3 spells CASRVGGGPQETQYF. In DNA form, the CDR3 reads TGTGCCAGCAGGGTGGGGGGGGGCCCCCAAGAGACCCAGTACTTC. The chain combines TRBV28 with TRBJ2-5, with TRBD2 as a possible D gene (7 bases). Trimming removed 6 bases at V and 1 base at J, with 15 bases between. CDR1 is MDHEN, CDR2 SYDVKM, per germline. This CDR3 spans 15 amino acids.

This chain links TRBV5-1 with TRBJ1-4; D call uncertain. The V end lost 3 bases, the J end lost 2 bases, and 8 bases lay between the germline ends. CDR1 and CDR2 (germline): SGHRS, YFSETQ. The CDR3 extends over 14 amino acids. The CDR3 DNA follows: TGCGCCAGCAGCTCTACGACTACTAATGAAAAACTGTTTTTT. Protein product: CASSSTTTNEKLFF.

This clonotype turned up a few times. The chain recombines TRBV28 with TRBJ2-1; no firm D call. The germline V gene has CDR1 MDHEN and CDR2 SYDVKM. The ends were cut back, 5 bases at V and 0 bases at J, with 14 bases in the middle. The CDR3 is made up of 16 amino acids. For the CDR3, the DNA is TGTGCCAGCAGTCCTCGGGCAGGCCACTCCTACAATGAGCAGTTCTTC. It codes for CASSPRAGHSYNEQFF.